These 4 T cell receptor beta chains originate from one sample sequenced in a study of response to subunit inactivated influenza vaccine. TCRdb re-called the RT-PCR reads with MiXCR, one entry per CDR3 protein. Found here are about 540,000 distinct CDR3 sequences, less than 25% of them singletons; the top ten hold roughly 2.8%. In addition, the sample was reused for a study of T cells expressing NK-cell markers. From that report: Libraries used 5'RACE template switching adding universal primer site and UMIs.

The sample here was CD4+ T cells sorted from PBMCs, taken 11 to 12 days after vaccination. The receptors derive from a man aged 50-60 years who received an inactivated influenza vaccine.

This chain joins TRBV28 and TRBJ2-7; D gene uncertain. Germline values: CDR1 MDHEN, CDR2 SYDVKM. CDR3 size: 12 residues. V shed 5 bases and J shed 3 bases, with 8 bases lying between them. CDR3 amino acids: CASSVQYYEQYF. CDR3 bases: TGTGCCAGCAGTGTCCAGTACTACGAGCAGTACTTC. The complete variable domain, with remaining parts taken from reference TRBV28 and TRBJ2-7, reads DVKVTQSSRYLVKRTGEKVFLECVQDMDHENMFWYRQDPGLGLRLIYFSYDVKMKEKGDIPEGYSVSREKKERFSLILESASTNQTSMYLCASSVQYYEQYFGPGTRLTVT.

The chain has TRBV4-3 and TRBJ2-1, with TRBD1 identical over 7 bases. The CDR3 is 15 residues long. Germline V gives CDR1 LGHNA, CDR2 YSLEER. The V and J ends lost 2 bases and 7 bases, in that order; junction bases with no gene match: 8. The CDR3 loop is CASSQYRGLFNEQFF. The CDR3 DNA is TGCGCCAGCAGCCAATATAGGGGGCTTTTTAATGAGCAGTTCTTC.

This clonotype was detected only once. The chain has TRBV3-1 and TRBJ2-7; D is unresolved. Trimming stripped 7 bases from V and 2 bases from J, with 6 bases between. The CDR3 consists of 11 residues. Germline lookup yields CDR1 LGHDT and CDR2 YNNKEL (reference sequence). CDR3 in DNA: TGTGCCAGCAAGGGAACCTACGAGCAGTACTTC. Its translation is CASKGTYEQYF.

V and J are TRBV20-1 and TRBJ2-1; D call uncertain. CDR3 length equals 16 residues. In germline, CDR1 is DFQATT, CDR2 SNEGSKA (reference sequence). The germline V and J ends were trimmed by 0 bases and 4 bases, with 16 bases remaining between them. This chain's CDR3 is CSARESRQRSYNEQFF. The CDR3 DNA sequence: TGCAGTGCTAGAGAGTCCAGGCAGCGCTCTTACAATGAGCAGTTCTTC.